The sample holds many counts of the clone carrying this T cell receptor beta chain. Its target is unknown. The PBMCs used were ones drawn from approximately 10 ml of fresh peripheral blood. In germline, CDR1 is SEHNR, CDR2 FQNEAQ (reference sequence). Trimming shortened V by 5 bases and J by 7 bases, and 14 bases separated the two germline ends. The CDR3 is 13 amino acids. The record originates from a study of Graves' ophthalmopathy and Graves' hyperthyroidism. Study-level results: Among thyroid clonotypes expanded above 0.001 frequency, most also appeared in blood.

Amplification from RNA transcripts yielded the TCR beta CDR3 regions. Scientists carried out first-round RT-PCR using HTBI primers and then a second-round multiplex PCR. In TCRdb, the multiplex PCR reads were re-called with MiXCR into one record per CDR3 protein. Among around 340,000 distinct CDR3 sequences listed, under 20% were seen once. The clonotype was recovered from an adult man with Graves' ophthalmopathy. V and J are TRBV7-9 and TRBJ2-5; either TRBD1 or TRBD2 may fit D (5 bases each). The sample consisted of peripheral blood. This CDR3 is CASSAVGRGTQYF. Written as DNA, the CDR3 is TGTGCCAGCAGCGCCGTGGGACGTGGGACCCAGTACTTC.